This paragraph reports one T cell receptor (beta chain). Profiled with immunoSEQ multiplex PCR; TCRdb holds only in-frame clones, not every one. The sample includes tens of thousands of clones, around 80% seen only once; the top ten take about 3.5%. This sample is part of a study of PD-1 blockade in mismatch repair-deficient tumors. Losses at the gene ends were 4 bases for V and 3 bases for J; bases not matched to a gene: 5. CDR1 MGHDK and CDR2 SYGVNS come from the germline V gene. The CDR3 sequence is 16 residues long. J is TRBJ2-2 and V is TRBV25-1, with 10 bases aligning to TRBD2. Specimen: peripheral blood, collected 4 weeks after starting pembrolizumab. This TCR derives from an adult with mismatch repair-deficient cancer. CDR3 sequence (DNA): TGTGCCAGCAGTGGGGTAGCGGGAGGTCACACCGGGGAGCTGTTTTTT. Protein product: CASSGVAGGHTGELFF.